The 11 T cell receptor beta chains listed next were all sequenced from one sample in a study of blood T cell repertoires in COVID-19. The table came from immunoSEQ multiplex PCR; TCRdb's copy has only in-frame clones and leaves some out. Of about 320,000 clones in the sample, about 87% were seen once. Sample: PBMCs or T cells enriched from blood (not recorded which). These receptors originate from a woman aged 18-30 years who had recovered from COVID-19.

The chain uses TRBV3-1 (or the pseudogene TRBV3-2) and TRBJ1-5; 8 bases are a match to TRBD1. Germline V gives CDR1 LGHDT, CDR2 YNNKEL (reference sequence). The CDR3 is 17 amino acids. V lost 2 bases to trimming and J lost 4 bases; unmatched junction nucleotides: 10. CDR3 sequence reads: CASSQLQGARENQPQHF. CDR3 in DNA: TGTGCCAGCAGCCAATTGCAGGGGGCGAGGGAGAATCAGCCCCAGCATTTT.

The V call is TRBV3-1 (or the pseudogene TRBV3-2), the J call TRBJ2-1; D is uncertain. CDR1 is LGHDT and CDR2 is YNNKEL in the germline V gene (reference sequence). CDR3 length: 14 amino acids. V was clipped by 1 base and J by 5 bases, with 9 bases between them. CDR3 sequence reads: CASSQVWSDNEQFF. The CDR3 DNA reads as TGTGCCAGCAGCCAAGTATGGTCGGACAATGAGCAGTTCTTC.

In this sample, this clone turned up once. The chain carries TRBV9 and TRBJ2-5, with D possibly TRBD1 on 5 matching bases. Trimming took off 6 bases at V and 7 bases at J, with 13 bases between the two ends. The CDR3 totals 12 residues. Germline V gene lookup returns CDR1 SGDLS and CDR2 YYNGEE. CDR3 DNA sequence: TGTGCCAGCAACAAGGGGAAGGGGACCCAGTACTTC. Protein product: CASNKGKGTQYF.

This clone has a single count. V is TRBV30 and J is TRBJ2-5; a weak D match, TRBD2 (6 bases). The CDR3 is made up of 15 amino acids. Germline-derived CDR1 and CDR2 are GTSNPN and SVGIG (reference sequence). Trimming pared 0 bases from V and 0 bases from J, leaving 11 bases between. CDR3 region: CAWSVVGGNQETQYF. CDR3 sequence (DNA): TGTGCCTGGAGTGTAGTGGGAGGTAACCAAGAGACCCAGTACTTC.

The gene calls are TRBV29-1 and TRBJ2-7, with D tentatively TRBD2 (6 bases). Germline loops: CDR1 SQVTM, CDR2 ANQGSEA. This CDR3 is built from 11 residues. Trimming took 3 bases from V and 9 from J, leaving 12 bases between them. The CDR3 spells CSVEEGVGQYF. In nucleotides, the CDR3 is TGCAGCGTTGAGGAGGGTGTAGGGCAGTACTTC.

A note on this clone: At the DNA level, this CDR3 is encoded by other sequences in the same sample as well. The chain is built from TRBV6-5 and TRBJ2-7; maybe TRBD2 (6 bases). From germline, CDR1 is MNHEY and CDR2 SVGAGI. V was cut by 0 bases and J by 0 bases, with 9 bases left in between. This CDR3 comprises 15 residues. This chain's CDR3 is CASSYSRGSSYEQYF. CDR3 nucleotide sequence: TGTGCCAGCAGTTACTCCCGGGGGAGCTCCTACGAGCAGTACTTC.

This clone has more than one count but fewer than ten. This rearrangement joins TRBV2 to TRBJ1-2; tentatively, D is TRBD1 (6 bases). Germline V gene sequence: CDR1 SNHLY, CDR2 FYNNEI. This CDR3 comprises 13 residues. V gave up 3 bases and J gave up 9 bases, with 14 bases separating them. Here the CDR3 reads CASSEVQGGSYTF. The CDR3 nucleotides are TGTGCCAGCAGTGAGGTACAGGGTGGGAGCTACACCTTC.

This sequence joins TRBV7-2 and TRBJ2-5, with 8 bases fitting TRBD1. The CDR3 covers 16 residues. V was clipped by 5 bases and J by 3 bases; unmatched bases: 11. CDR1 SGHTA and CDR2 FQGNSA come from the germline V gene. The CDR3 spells CASSPDSGTGKETQYF. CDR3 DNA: TGTGCCAGCAGCCCAGATTCCGGGACAGGAAAAGAGACCCAGTACTTC.

The CDR3 here is CASSRKRYGTPNEKLFF. The DNA of the CDR3 is TGTGCCAGCAGCCGAAAAAGATACGGGACACCAAATGAAAAACTGTTTTTT. This sequence joins TRBV14 and TRBJ1-4; the D gene is possibly TRBD1 (6 bases). Per the germline V gene, CDR1 is SGHDN and CDR2 is FVKESK. This CDR3 contains 17 residues. V lost 4 bases, J lost 5 bases, and 20 bases lay in between.

Here the CDR3 reads CASSLRTGNEKLFF. CDR3 in DNA: TGTGCCAGCAGCCTTCGGACAGGGAATGAAAAACTGTTTTTT. The rearrangement joins TRBV7-9 to TRBJ1-4; the match to TRBD1 covers 8 bases. This CDR3 comprises 14 residues. V lost 5 bases, J lost 5 bases, and 4 bases stayed unmatched. Germline CDR1 SEHNR, CDR2 FQNEAQ (reference sequence).

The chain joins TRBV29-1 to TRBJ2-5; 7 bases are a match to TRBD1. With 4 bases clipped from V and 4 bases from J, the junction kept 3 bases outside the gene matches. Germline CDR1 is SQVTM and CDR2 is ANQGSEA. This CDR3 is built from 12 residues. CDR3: CSVVRQGETQYF. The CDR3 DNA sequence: TGCAGCGTTGTAAGACAGGGAGAGACCCAGTACTTC.